These 13 T cell receptor beta chains originate from one sample sequenced in a study of shared clonotypes between healthy human individuals. The naive CD8 subset, CD45RO-negative cells positively selected for CCR7, excluded terminally differentiated effector memory CD45RA+ cells. Produced via immunoSEQ multiplex PCR; TCRdb's table is partial and in-frame only. The table includes approximately 720,000 clones, 92% detected once. The sample comprised naive CD8+ T cells sorted from blood. These receptors all stem from a man in his thirties or forties in good health.

This sequence joins TRBV11-2 and TRBJ2-3, with D possibly being TRBD2 (5 bases). Germline loops: CDR1 SGHAT, CDR2 FQNNGV. This CDR3 has 13 residues. The V gene lost 6 bases and the J gene lost 8 bases, with 15 bases spanning the gap. CDR3 in DNA: TGTGCCAGCAGTCCTCTTCTGGCGGGTACGCAGTATTTT. Its protein is CASSPLLAGTQYF.

The rearrangement uses TRBV27 and TRBJ1-5, with D unclear. The CDR3 spans 16 residues. Trimming took off 1 base at V and 0 bases at J, with 10 bases between the two ends. Germline V lookup: CDR1 MNHEY, CDR2 SMNVEV (reference sequence). The CDR3 bases are TGTGCCAGCAGTTTATTGGGAGATACTAGCAATCAGCCCCAGCATTTT. Translation gives CASSLLGDTSNQPQHF.

The chain carries TRBV9 and TRBJ1-1; 9 positions agree with TRBD1. J lost 1 base, V lost 6 bases, and 7 bases had no gene match. Germline V gives CDR1 SGDLS, CDR2 YYNGEE. The CDR3 runs 15 residues. The CDR3 sequence is CASTRGDRANTEAFF. For the CDR3, the DNA is TGTGCCAGCACCCGCGGGGACAGGGCGAACACTGAAGCTTTCTTT.

The V gene is TRBV19, the J gene TRBJ2-3; 8 bases fit TRBD2. The CDR3 spans 17 residues. V was clipped by 5 bases and J by 3 bases; unmatched bases: 13. Germline V lookup: CDR1 LNHDA, CDR2 SQIVND (reference sequence). CDR3: CASSARGTSWVTDTQYF. CDR3 nucleotide sequence: TGTGCCAGTAGTGCTAGGGGGACTAGTTGGGTTACAGATACGCAGTATTTT.

V is TRBV15 and J is TRBJ1-3; D call uncertain. Trimming took 0 bases from V and 4 from J, leaving 16 bases between them. This CDR3 is 17 amino acids long. The germline V gene encodes CDR1 LNHNV and CDR2 YYDKDF (reference sequence). The CDR3 nucleotides are TGTGCCACCAGCAGAGATCGGGATACAGAAGACGGAAACACCATATATTTT. It translates to CATSRDRDTEDGNTIYF.

The rearrangement joins TRBV5-1 to TRBJ2-1, with 11 bases aligning to TRBD2. The germline gives CDR1 SGHRS, CDR2 YFSETQ. J gave up 0 bases and V 3 bases, and 5 bases lay outside the gene matches. This CDR3 has 17 residues. The CDR3 DNA reads TGCGCCAGCAGCTACGTAGCGGGAGGGCCCTCCTACAATGAGCAGTTCTTC. Translation gives CASSYVAGGPSYNEQFF. The full variable domain, rest sourced from reference TRBV5-1 and TRBJ2-1, is KAGVTQTPRYLIKTRGQQVTLSCSPISGHRSVSWYQQTPGQGLQFLFEYFSETQRNKGNFPGRFSGRQFSNSRSEMNVSTLELGDSALYLCASSYVAGGPSYNEQFFGPGTRLTVL.

This chain joins TRBV18 and TRBJ1-1; TRBD1 might be the D (5 bases). Germline CDR1 is KGHSH and CDR2 is LQKENI. The V end was cut by 6 bases, the J end by 6 bases, with 14 bases between. This CDR3 comprises 13 residues. This chain's CDR3 is CASSPTGGAEAFF. The CDR3 DNA sequence: TGTGCCAGCTCCCCCACAGGAGGGGCTGAAGCTTTCTTT.

The V gene is TRBV6-1, the J gene TRBJ2-2; D remains ambiguous. The CDR3 loop spans 13 amino acids. CDR1 and CDR2 from the germline V gene are MNHNS and SASEGT. The germline V and J ends were trimmed by 7 bases and 5 bases, with 11 bases remaining between them. The CDR3 region has the DNA TGTGCCAGCACCCTACATCGTACCGGGGAGCTGTTTTTT. Amino acid sequence: CASTLHRTGELFF.

The chain carries TRBV14 and TRBJ2-2, with 9 bases fitting TRBD2. CDR1 SGHDN and CDR2 FVKESK come from the germline V gene. The J segment lost 7 bases and the V segment lost 3 bases, leaving 15 bases of the junction unmatched. The CDR3 is made up of 18 amino acids. CDR3: CASSQAGVAGVMDGELFF. As DNA, the CDR3 is TGTGCCAGCAGCCAGGCCGGGGTAGCGGGAGTAATGGACGGGGAGCTGTTTTTT.

The J gene is TRBJ2-5, the V gene TRBV7-2, with D uncertain. Looked up from germline, CDR1 is SGHTA and CDR2 is FQGNSA. The V gene lost 6 bases and the J gene lost 0 bases, with 11 bases spanning the gap. The CDR3 extends over 14 amino acids. CDR3 DNA: TGTGCCAGCAGAGTAGACGCTTACCAAGAGACCCAGTACTTC. Protein: CASRVDAYQETQYF.

The CDR3 nucleotides are TGTGCCAGCAGTTTAGTAGGTGGAGACTATGGCTACACCTTC. It specifies CASSLVGGDYGYTF. V usage is TRBV27 and J usage is TRBJ1-2; no clear D gene. This CDR3 region has 14 residues. Deletions cut 2 bases from V and 3 bases from J, with 10 bases between. The germline gives CDR1 MNHEY, CDR2 SMNVEV (reference sequence).

The V gene is TRBV2, the J gene TRBJ1-2; 8 nucleotides match TRBD1. J gave up 2 bases and V 2 bases, and 7 bases lay outside the gene matches. This CDR3 has 16 residues. Germline V lookup: CDR1 SNHLY, CDR2 FYNNEI. As DNA, the CDR3 is TGTGCCAGCAGTGAAACCCCGACAGGGGCAAACTATGGCTACACCTTC. It translates to CASSETPTGANYGYTF.

J is TRBJ2-7 and V is TRBV11-2; TRBD1 matches at 9 bases. CDR1 is SGHAT, CDR2 FQNNGV, per germline. J lost 0 bases, V lost 6 bases, and 6 bases had no gene match. There are 15 residues in the CDR3. The CDR3 DNA follows: TGTGCCAGCAGTTTCCAGACAGGGGGCTCCTACGAGCAGTACTTC. Amino acids: CASSFQTGGSYEQYF.